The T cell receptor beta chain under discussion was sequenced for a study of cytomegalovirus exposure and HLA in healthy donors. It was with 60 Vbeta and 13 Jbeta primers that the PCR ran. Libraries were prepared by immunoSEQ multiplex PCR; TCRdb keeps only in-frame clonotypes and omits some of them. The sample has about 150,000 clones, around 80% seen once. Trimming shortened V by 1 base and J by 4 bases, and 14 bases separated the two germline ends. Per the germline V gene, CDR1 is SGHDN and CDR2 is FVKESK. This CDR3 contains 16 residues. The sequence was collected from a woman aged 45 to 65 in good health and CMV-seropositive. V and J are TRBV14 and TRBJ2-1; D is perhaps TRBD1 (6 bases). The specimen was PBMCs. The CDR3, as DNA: TGTGCCAGCAGCCAAGGGATCAGGGGCTCGTACAATGAGCAGTTCTTC. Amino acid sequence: CASSQGIRGSYNEQFF.